This T cell receptor (beta chain) was observed in a study of vaccination effects on CD4 cells after COVID-19. A remark on this clone: Its antigen is undetermined.

Viral peptide pool expansion of antigen-specific CD4+ T cells preceded sequencing in the ViraFEST assay. At the end of nine to ten days of culture, CD4+ T cells were isolated. Vaccine recipients, nucleocapsid antibody negative, had no prior SARS-CoV-2 infection. Germline CDR1 MNHEY, CDR2 SVGAGI. CDR3 length equals 16 residues. V shed 0 bases and J shed 3 bases, with 12 bases lying between them. Clones were sequenced by immunoSEQ multiplex PCR, and TCRdb holds only the in-frame ones, with some missing. The sample has about 79,000 clones; 60% to 80% are singletons. The sequenced sample was CD4+ T cells from PBMCs cultured with HCoV-229E spike peptides, obtained before COVID-19 vaccination. This chain connects TRBV6-5 to TRBJ2-4; D gene ambiguous. This clonotype originated in a human donor who received a COVID-19 vaccine. This CDR3 reads CASSYSRRGSKNIQYF. CDR3 bases: TGTGCCAGCAGTTACTCTAGGCGTGGCAGCAAAAACATTCAGTACTTC.